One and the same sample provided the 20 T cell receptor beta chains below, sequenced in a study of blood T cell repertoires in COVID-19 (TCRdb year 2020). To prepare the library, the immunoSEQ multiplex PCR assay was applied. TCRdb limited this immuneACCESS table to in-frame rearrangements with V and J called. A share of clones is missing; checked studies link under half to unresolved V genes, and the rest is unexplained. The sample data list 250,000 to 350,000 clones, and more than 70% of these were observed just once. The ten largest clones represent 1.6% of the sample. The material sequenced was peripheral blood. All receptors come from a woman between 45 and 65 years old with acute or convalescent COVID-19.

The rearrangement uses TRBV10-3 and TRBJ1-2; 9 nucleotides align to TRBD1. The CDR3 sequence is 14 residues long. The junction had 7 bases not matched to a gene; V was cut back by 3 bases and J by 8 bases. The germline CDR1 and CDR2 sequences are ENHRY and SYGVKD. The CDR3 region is CAISDHGQGTGYTF. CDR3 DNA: TGTGCCATCAGTGACCACGGACAGGGGACCGGCTACACCTTC.

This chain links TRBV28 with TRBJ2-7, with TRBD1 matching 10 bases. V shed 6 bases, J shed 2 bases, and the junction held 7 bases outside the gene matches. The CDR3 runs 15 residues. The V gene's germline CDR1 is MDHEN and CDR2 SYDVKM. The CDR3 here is CASRETGGLPYEQYF. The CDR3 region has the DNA TGTGCCAGCAGGGAGACAGGGGGCCTCCCCTACGAGCAGTACTTC.

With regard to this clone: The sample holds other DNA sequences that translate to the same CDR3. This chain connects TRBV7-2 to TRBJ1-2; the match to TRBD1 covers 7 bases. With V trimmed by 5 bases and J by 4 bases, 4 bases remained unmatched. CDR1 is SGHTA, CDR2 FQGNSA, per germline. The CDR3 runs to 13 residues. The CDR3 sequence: CASSLGGAYGYTF. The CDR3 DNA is TGTGCCAGCAGCCTAGGGGGCGCCTATGGCTACACCTTC.

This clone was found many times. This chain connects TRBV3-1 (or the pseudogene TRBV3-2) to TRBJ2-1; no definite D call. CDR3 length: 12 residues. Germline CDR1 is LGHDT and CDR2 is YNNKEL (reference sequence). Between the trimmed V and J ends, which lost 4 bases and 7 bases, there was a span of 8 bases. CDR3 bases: TGTGCCAGCAGCCGGCTAGAGAATGAGCAGTTCTTC. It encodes CASSRLENEQFF.

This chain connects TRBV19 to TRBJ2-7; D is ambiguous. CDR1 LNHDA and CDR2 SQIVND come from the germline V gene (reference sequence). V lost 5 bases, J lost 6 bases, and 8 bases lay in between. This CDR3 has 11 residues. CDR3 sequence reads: CASSSGFEQYF. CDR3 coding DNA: TGTGCCAGTAGTTCCGGGTTCGAGCAGTACTTC.

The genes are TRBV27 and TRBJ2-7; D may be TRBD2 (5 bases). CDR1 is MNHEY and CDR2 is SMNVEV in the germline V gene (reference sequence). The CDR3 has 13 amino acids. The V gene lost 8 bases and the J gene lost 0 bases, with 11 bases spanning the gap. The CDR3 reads CASQRLSSYEQYF. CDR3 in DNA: TGTGCCAGCCAGCGGTTAAGCTCCTACGAGCAGTACTTC.

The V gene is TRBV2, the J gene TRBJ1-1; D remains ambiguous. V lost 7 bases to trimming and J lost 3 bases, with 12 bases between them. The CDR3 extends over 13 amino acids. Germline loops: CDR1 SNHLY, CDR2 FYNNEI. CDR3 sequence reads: CASTHEPYTEAFF. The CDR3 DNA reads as TGTGCCAGCACCCACGAGCCGTACACTGAAGCTTTCTTT.

CDR3 amino acids: CASSLEIGRIGGYTF. The DNA of the CDR3 is TGTGCCAGCAGCTTAGAAATAGGGAGGATTGGGGGCTACACCTTC. The chain is built from TRBV7-2 and TRBJ1-2; no definite D call. From germline, CDR1 is SGHTA and CDR2 FQGNSA. This CDR3 region has 15 residues. The ends were cut back, 1 base at V and 8 bases at J, with 17 bases in the middle. Filled out from reference TRBV7-2 and TRBJ1-2, the complete variable domain reads GAGVSQSPSNKVTEKGKDVELRCDPISGHTALYWYRQSLGQGLEFLIYFQGNSAPDKSGLPSDRFSAERTGGSVSTLTIQRTQQEDSAVYLCASSLEIGRIGGYTFGSGTRLTVV.

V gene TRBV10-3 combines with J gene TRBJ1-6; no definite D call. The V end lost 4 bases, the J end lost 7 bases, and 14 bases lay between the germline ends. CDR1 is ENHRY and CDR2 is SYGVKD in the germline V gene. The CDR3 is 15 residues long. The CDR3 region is CAISAATDNNSPLHF. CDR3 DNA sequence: TGTGCCATCAGTGCGGCCACAGACAACAATTCACCCCTCCACTTT.

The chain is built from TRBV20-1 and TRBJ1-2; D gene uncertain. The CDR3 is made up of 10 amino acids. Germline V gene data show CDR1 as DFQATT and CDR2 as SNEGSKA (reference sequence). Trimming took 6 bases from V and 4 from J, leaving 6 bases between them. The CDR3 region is CSAYSYGYTF. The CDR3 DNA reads TGCAGTGCATACTCCTATGGCTACACCTTC.

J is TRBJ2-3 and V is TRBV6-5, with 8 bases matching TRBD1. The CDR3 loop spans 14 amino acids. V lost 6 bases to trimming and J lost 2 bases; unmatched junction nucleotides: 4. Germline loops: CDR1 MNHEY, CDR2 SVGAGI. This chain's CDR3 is CASRKTGDTDTQYF. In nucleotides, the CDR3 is TGTGCCAGCAGGAAGACAGGGGACACAGATACGCAGTATTTT.

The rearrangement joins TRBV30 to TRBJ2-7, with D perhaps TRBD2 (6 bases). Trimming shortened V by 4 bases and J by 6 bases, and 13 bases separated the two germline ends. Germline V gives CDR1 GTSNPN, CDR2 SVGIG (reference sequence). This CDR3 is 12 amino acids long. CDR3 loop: CAWTPRAGEQYF. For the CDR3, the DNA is TGTGCCTGGACCCCCAGAGCGGGCGAGCAGTACTTC.

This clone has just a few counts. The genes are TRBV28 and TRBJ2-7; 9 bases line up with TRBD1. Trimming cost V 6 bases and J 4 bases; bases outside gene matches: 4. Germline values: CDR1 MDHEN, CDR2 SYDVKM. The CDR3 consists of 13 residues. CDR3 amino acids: CASRYRGLYEQYF. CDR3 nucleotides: TGTGCCAGCAGGTACAGGGGGCTTTACGAGCAGTACTTC. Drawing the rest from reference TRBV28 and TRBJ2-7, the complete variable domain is DVKVTQSSRYLVKRTGEKVFLECVQDMDHENMFWYRQDPGLGLRLIYFSYDVKMKEKGDIPEGYSVSREKKERFSLILESASTNQTSMYLCASRYRGLYEQYFGPGTRLTVT.

CDR3 loop: CAKTGTSGAYNEQFF. The CDR3 DNA reads as TGTGCCAAAACCGGGACTAGCGGGGCCTACAATGAGCAGTTCTTC. The V call is TRBV2, the J call TRBJ2-1, with TRBD2 matching 13 bases. Trimming cost V 10 bases and J 2 bases; bases outside gene matches: 5. In germline, CDR1 is SNHLY, CDR2 FYNNEI. The CDR3 totals 15 residues.

The CDR3 spells CASSRSGALNEKLFF. In DNA, the CDR3 is TGTGCCAGCTCAAGATCGGGAGCCCTAAATGAAAAACTGTTTTTT. The chain joins TRBV18 to TRBJ1-4; D is unresolved. The CDR3 covers 15 residues. The germline CDR1 and CDR2 sequences are KGHSH and LQKENI. With 5 bases removed from V and 5 bases from J, the gap between germline ends came to 15 bases.

CDR3 residues: CASVKRRETYEQYF. CDR3 DNA: TGTGCCTCAGTTAAACGGAGGGAAACCTACGAGCAGTACTTC. This chain links TRBV6-5 with TRBJ2-7; D possibly corresponds to TRBD2 (6 bases). This CDR3 comprises 14 residues. Looked up from germline, CDR1 is MNHEY and CDR2 is SVGAGI. Trimming left V 11 bases short and J 2 bases short, with 19 bases between.

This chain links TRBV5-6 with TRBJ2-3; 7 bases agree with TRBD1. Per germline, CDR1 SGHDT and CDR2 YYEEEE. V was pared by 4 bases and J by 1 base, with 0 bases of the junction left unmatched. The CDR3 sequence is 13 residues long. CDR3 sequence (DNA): TGTGCCAGCAGCGACAGGGGCACAGATACGCAGTATTTT. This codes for CASSDRGTDTQYF.

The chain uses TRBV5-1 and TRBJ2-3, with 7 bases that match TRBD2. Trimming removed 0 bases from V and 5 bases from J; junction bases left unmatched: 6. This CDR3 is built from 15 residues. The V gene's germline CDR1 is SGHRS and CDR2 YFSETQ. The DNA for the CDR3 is TGCGCCAGCAGCTTGGGAGGGAGGGCCGAAGATACGCAGTATTTT. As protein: CASSLGGRAEDTQYF.

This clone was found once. CDR3 DNA sequence: TGTGCCAGCAGTTTATCGCAGTGGAACACTGAAGCTTTCTTT. Its translation: CASSLSQWNTEAFF. The chain links TRBV28 to TRBJ1-1; D ambiguous. Germline V gene sequence: CDR1 MDHEN, CDR2 SYDVKM. The CDR3 sequence is 14 residues long. Trimming stripped 1 base from V and 1 base from J, with 7 bases between.

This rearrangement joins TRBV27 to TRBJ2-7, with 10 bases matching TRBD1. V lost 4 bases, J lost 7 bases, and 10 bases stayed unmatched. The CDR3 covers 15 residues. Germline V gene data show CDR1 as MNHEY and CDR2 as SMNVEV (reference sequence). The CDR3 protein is CASSSRDRGYSEQYF. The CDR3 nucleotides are TGTGCCAGCAGTTCCAGGGACAGGGGCTACTCAGAGCAGTACTTC.